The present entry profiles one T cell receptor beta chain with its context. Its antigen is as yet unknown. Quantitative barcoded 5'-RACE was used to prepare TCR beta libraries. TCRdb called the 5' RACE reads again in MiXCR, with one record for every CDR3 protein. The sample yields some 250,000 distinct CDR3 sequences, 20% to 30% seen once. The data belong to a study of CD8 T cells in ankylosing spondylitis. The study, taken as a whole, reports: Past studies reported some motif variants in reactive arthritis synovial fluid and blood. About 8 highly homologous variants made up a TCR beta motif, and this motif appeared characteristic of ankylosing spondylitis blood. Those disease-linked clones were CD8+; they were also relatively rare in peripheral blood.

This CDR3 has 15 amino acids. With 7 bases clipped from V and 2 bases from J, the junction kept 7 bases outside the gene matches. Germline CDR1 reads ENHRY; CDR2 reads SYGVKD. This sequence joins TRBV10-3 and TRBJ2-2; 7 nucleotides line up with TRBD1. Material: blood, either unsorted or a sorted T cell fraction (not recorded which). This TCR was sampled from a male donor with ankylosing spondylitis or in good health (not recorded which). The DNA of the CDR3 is TGTGCCATCACAAAAGGGGACAGCAACACCGGGGAGCTGTTTTTT. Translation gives CAITKGDSNTGELFF.